This TCR beta chain was observed in a study of shared clonotypes between healthy human individuals. Terminally differentiated effector memory CD45RA+ cells were excluded from the naive CD8 cells, which were CD45RO-negative and positively selected for CCR7. Assay: immunoSEQ multiplex PCR; the TCRdb copy retains only in-frame clones and omits some. This sample has more than 2 million clones; approximately 95% occur once, and the top ten carry roughly 1.1%. CDR1 and CDR2 from the germline V gene are LGHNA and YSLEER. The CDR3 totals 15 residues. V was pared by 0 bases and J by 7 bases, with 15 bases between.

The sample taken for sequencing was naive CD8+ T cells sorted from blood. The TCR sequence derives from a young man in good health. The chain has TRBV4-3 and TRBJ1-2; maybe TRBD1 (6 bases). The CDR3 region has the DNA TGCGCCAGCAGCCAAGATAGAGGGCAGGGGATTGGCTACACCTTC. Encoded protein: CASSQDRGQGIGYTF.